This T cell receptor beta chain was recovered during a study of CD8 T cells in Susac syndrome (dated by TCRdb to between 2017 and 2020). Background on the whole study: Among the sequenced Susac syndrome patients, more than 5 had clinically active disease and about 8 were in clinical remission. At the time of blood withdrawal, Susac syndrome patients were either therapy-naive, taking corticosteroids (with some also receiving IVIg), or on IVIg alone. The study used repertoire sequencing to test whether antigen drove CD8+ T cell activation and differentiation in Susac syndrome. Overall results and qualifications from the work: The number of individuals in the TCR sequencing and HLA analysis was recognized as being relatively small. The CD4+ T cell repertoire of patients with Susac syndrome showed no detectable clonal expansion.

As for this clonotype: It has no known antigen specificity. No qualities accompany the bases; no much larger clone lies one base away.

Peripheral blood CD8+ and CD4+ T cells from healthy donors, Susac syndrome patients and multiple sclerosis patients were profiled by high-throughput TCR beta sequencing. The Susac syndrome patients fulfilled recently defined diagnostic criteria for definite or probable disease. Bulk CD8+ and CD4+ T cells were purified by magnetic negative isolation, whereas CD8+ TEMRA cells were enriched by FACS. Blood was drawn into EDTA tubes, processed within 24 hours, and PBMCs were isolated by density gradient centrifugation. PBMCs intended for TCR sequencing were cryopreserved in liquid nitrogen and were subsequently thawed in a 37 degrees C water bath. Purity of sorted or isolated CD4+, CD8+ and CD8+ TEMRA cells was at least 90%. RNA was extracted with the RNeasy kit and roughly 0.45 to 1 ug was reverse transcribed using random hexamers. The immunoSEQ multiplex PCR assay, covering 54 Vbeta and 13 Jbeta segments, was used to amplify TCR beta CDR3 regions. Bias from PCR amplification was corrected by using a synthetic template baseline for primer optimization and for computational correction. Concerning the study's data processing: Reads were annotated to V, D and J genes according to IMGT and were analyzed with immunoSEQ Analyzer, with only productive sequences retained. Clonality was computed as one minus Shannon entropy normalized by log2 of the number of productive unique sequences. For each patient and control, public and private clones were evaluated within the 100 most prevalent clones. Clones were defined as Susac-specific if absent from the healthy and MS cohorts, from more than 900 published viral clones and from other ImmuneACCESS disease sequences. TCRdb trimmed public reads at Q25 via fastp, called clones via MiXCR and kept in-frame beta chains. CDR3 protein sequences are deduplicated, and each keeps its most common genes and DNA. TCRdb, rather than the study authors, made the V and J calls. In this sample the table shows approximately 210,000 distinct CDR3 sequences, around 93% of which occur a single time. The ten largest make up over 0.15% of the sample.

In the germline V gene, CDR1 corresponds to MDHEN and CDR2 to SYDVKM. CDR3 length: 15 amino acids, cysteine to phenylalanine. The entry retains the CDR3 DNA only, 45 bases that are in frame from base 1. Trimming leaves V shorter by 6 bases and J shorter by 1 base, with the junction holding 6 bases beyond the gene matches. The material sequenced was CD4+ T cells from PBMCs. This receptor chain uses TRBV28 and TRBJ2-3, with 8 central nucleotides matching TRBD2. The sequence came from a human donor with Susac syndrome. The nucleotides are TGTGCCAGCAGGACCGGGACTAGAGGCACAGATACGCAGTATTTT. Its protein reads: CASRTGTRGTDTQYF. Reference TRBV28 and TRBJ2-3 proteins supply the regions before and after the CDR3; the full variable domain is: DVKVTQSSRYLVKRTGEKVFLECVQDMDHENMFWYRQDPGLGLRLIYFSYDVKMKEKGDIPEGYSVSREKKERFSLILESASTNQTSMYLCASRTGTRGTDTQYFGPGTRLTVL.